These 4 T cell receptor beta chains were sequenced from one sample in a study of shared clonotypes between healthy human individuals. The repertoire was sequenced with immunoSEQ multiplex PCR; TCRdb's copy has only in-frame clones and lacks some. The sample includes 2 million to 2.5 million clones, about 94% seen only once; the top ten take around 0.13%. The sample consisted of naive CD4+ T cells sorted from blood. Subset given: CD45RA+ positively selected. All receptors derive from a man younger than 35 in good health.

The CDR3 nucleotides are TGTGCCAGCAGCTTAGAGCCTAGCGAATACGAGCAGTACTTC. It is translated as CASSLEPSEYEQYF. This chain links TRBV7-2 with TRBJ2-7, with D possibly being TRBD2 (6 bases). Germline assignment: CDR1 SGHTA and CDR2 FQGNSA. The CDR3 runs to 14 residues. Trimming cost V 1 base and J 4 bases, with 11 bases left between them. The full variable domain, with the rest looked up from reference TRBV7-2 and TRBJ2-7, is GAGVSQSPSNKVTEKGKDVELRCDPISGHTALYWYRQSLGQGLEFLIYFQGNSAPDKSGLPSDRFSAERTGGSVSTLTIQRTQQEDSAVYLCASSLEPSEYEQYFGPGTRLTVT.

The genes are TRBV7-2 and TRBJ1-1, with unresolved D. Trimming removed 1 base from V and 0 bases from J, with 9 bases in between. Germline CDR1 and CDR2: SGHTA and FQGNSA. The CDR3 has 15 residues. CDR3 nucleotides: TGTGCCAGCAGCTTAGAAGCGAGGGTGAACACTGAAGCTTTCTTT. This translates into CASSLEARVNTEAFF.

This sequence joins TRBV6-1 and TRBJ2-2; 9 nucleotides agree with TRBD1. Trimming at V came to 3 bases and at J to 4 bases, leaving 9 bases not matched to a gene. This CDR3 spans 17 amino acids. Germline loops: CDR1 MNHNS, CDR2 SASEGT. The CDR3 DNA follows: TGTGCCAGCAGTGACATATATGGGACAGGGATCACCGGGGAGCTGTTTTTT. Translating it yields CASSDIYGTGITGELFF.

The chain has TRBV15 and TRBJ2-1; D is unresolved. The CDR3 spans 15 residues. Germline values: CDR1 LNHNV, CDR2 YYDKDF (reference sequence). V was trimmed by 5 bases and J by 0 bases, leaving 11 bases between them. The CDR3 here is CATSPSSGSYNEQFF. CDR3 DNA: TGTGCCACCAGCCCATCGTCGGGCTCCTACAATGAGCAGTTCTTC.